Listed below are T cell receptor beta chains from one sample, sequenced in a study of cytomegalovirus exposure and HLA in healthy donors. Profiling relied on immunoSEQ multiplex PCR, and the TCRdb table lists in-frame clones only, not all of them. The sample consists of over 200,000 clones, 77% of them appearing once. Sequencing was carried out using PBMCs. The receptors derive from a woman in her fifties or sixties in good health and CMV-seropositive. Each CDR3 is given with its conserved first and last residue. The D gene is left open where the match is weak. Rows may omit the clone size; those that give it use once, few, many or a size class.

TRBD2	.	TRBV10-2	TRBJ2-7	CASSEAREGREQYF	TGCGCCAGCAGTGAGGCACGGGAGGGTCGAGAGCAGTACTTC
.	.	TRBV2	TRBJ2-7	CASNTAGNSYEQYF	TGTGCCAGCAATACCGCAGGGAATTCCTACGAGCAGTACTTC
TRBD1	.	TRBV10-3	TRBJ2-7	CAISSGGQGSYEQYF	TGTGCCATCAGTAGCGGCGGACAGGGCTCCTACGAGCAGTACTTC
.	.	TRBV5-5	TRBJ1-3	CASILDYITEGTIYF	TGTGCCAGCATCCTCGATTATATCACTGAGGGCACCATATATTTT
.	once	TRBV11-2	TRBJ1-1	CASSFAVNTEAFF	TGTGCCAGCAGTTTTGCGGTGAACACTGAAGCTTTCTTT
TRBD1	few	TRBV5-4	TRBJ1-3	CASSQERTGSGNTIYF	TGTGCCAGCAGCCAAGAGCGGACAGGGAGTGGAAACACCATATATTTT
TRBD1	.	TRBV18	TRBJ2-6	CASSPDRAGANVLTF	TGTGCCAGCTCACCAGACAGGGCTGGGGCCAACGTCCTGACTTTC
.	few	TRBV7-2	TRBJ2-2	CASSLVGGPVGGELFF	TGTGCCAGCAGCTTAGTCGGGGGGCCCGTTGGCGGGGAGCTGTTTTTT
.	.	TRBV7-8	TRBJ2-3	CASSLASGTDTQYF	TGTGCCAGCAGTTTGGCTAGCGGCACAGATACGCAGTATTTT
TRBD1	once	TRBV10-3	TRBJ2-2	CAISESWGQGTGELFF	TGTGCCATCAGTGAGTCTTGGGGACAGGGGACCGGGGAGCTGTTTTTT
.	.	TRBV5-1	TRBJ2-1	CASMRLEGDNEQFF	TGCGCCAGCATGCGGCTAGAGGGTGACAATGAGCAGTTCTTC
TRBD2	once	TRBV29-1	TRBJ2-2	CSVQAAGGFTGELFF	TGCAGCGTTCAGGCGGCGGGGGGTTTCACCGGGGAGCTGTTTTTT
.	.	TRBV19	TRBJ2-2	CAGKRSTTGELFF	TGTGCCGGTAAACGGAGTACCACCGGGGAGCTGTTTTTT
.	.	TRBV5-1	TRBJ2-2	CASSLDNPDTGELFF	TGCGCCAGCAGCCTTGACAATCCCGACACCGGGGAGCTGTTTTTT
.	once	TRBV25-1	TRBJ2-7	CATQEGARNEQYF	TGTGCCACGCAGGAGGGGGCTCGGAACGAGCAGTACTTC